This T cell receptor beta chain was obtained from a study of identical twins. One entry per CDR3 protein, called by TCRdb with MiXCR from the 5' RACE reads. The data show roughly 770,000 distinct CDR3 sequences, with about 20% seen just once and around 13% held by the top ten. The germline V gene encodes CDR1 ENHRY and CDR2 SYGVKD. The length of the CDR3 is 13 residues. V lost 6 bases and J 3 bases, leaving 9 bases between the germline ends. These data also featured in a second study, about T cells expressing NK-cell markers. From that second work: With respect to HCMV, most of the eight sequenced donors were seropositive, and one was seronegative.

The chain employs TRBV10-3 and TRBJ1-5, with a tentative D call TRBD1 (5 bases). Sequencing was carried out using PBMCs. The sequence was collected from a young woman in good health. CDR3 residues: CAISSGYNQPQHF. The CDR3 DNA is TGTGCCATCAGCTCAGGGTACAATCAGCCCCAGCATTTT.